A single count supports the clone carrying this T cell receptor beta chain. The antigen is undetermined. This entry comes from a study of type 1 regulatory T cells. In the study overall: T-allo10 is an in vitro-generated, Tr1-enriched CD4 T cell product specific for alloantigen.

T-allo10 cells from the graft donor were described as anergic, host-alloantigen-specific, and alloantigen-specific suppressors. TCRdb ran MiXCR on the reads and lists one entry per CDR3 protein. The sample lists about 24,000 distinct CDR3 sequences; around 77% were seen once. Specimen: cultured T cells, either the whole culture or a sorted T cell fraction (not recorded which). This sample's subset: Tr1-enriched cell product generated in vitro against host alloantigens. The TCR comes from a human donor in good health.

CDR3 amino acids: CSAKTGRETQYF. The DNA for the CDR3 is TGCAGTGCCAAGACAGGGAGGGAGACCCAGTACTTC. The rearrangement joins TRBV20-1 to TRBJ2-5; D might be TRBD1 (7 bases). CDR1 and CDR2 from the germline V gene are DFQATT and SNEGSKA (reference sequence). Between the trimmed V and J ends, which lost 6 bases and 5 bases, there was a span of 13 bases. This CDR3 is 12 amino acids long.